Here is one T cell receptor (beta chain) with its context. Its matching antigen is unknown. The same CDR3 can be traced to other DNA sequences in this sample. Clones were sequenced by immunoSEQ multiplex PCR, and TCRdb holds only the in-frame ones, with some missing. Seen here are 55,000 to 65,000 clones, roughly 80% observed once, and the top ten hold 5% to 6.5%. Trimming took off 3 bases at V and 1 base at J, with 3 bases between the two ends. The CDR3 covers 11 residues. The germline V gene has CDR1 DFQATT and CDR2 SNEGSKA (reference sequence). This sample is drawn from a study of a mutant IDH1 vaccine in newly diagnosed glioma. Study-wide background: Vaccination followed radiotherapy alone by 4-6 weeks, or accompanied temozolomide cycles.

As for time point: week 47, end of study. What each vaccine dose contained was 300 ug of mutant IDH1 20-mer peptide, accompanied by topical imiquimod. The specimen comprised PBMCs, sampled from a glioma patient whose treatment included an IDH1 peptide vaccine. V and J are TRBV20-1 and TRBJ2-5, with unresolved D. The receptor comes from a man aged 50 to 59 with glioma. The CDR3 nucleotides read TGCAGTGCTAGCGTCCAAGAGACCCAGTACTTC. Protein: CSASVQETQYF.